These 5 T cell receptor beta chains were sequenced from one sample in a study of T cell repertoires in cytomegalovirus infection. TCRdb re-analysed the reads in MiXCR, keeping a single row per CDR3 protein. The sample lists some 940,000 distinct CDR3 sequences, around a third seen once, with 11% to 15% in the top ten. The antigens of these receptors remain unknown. Sequencing was performed on cultured CD8+ T cells from PBMCs, taken from culture after CMV antigen stimulation. These receptors were taken from a human donor in good health (CMV status not recorded). Some clones in this sample may be carry-over from other donors' samples.

The genes are TRBV7-8 and TRBJ2-1, with a weak D call TRBD2 (7 bases). The germline gives CDR1 SGHVS, CDR2 FQNEAQ. Trimming took off 10 bases at V and 6 bases at J, with 16 bases between the two ends. This CDR3 contains 13 residues. The CDR3 region has the DNA TGTGCCATAAGACTAGGGGGGGGCAATGAGCAGTTCTTC. Residues: CAIRLGGGNEQFF.

The J gene is TRBJ2-7, the V gene TRBV10-3; 9 positions agree with TRBD1. Germline V lookup: CDR1 ENHRY, CDR2 SYGVKD. The CDR3 runs 12 residues. With 10 bases clipped from V and 2 bases from J, the junction kept 3 bases outside the gene matches. As DNA, the CDR3 is TGTGCCACCTGGACAGGGGCCTACGAGCAGTACTTC. Encoded protein: CATWTGAYEQYF.

This clonotype turned up a few times. This sequence joins TRBV7-6 and TRBJ1-1; D is possibly TRBD1 (6 bases). The germline gives CDR1 SGHVS, CDR2 FNYEAQ. This CDR3 is built from 13 residues. Trimming removed 4 bases at V and 7 bases at J, with 13 bases between. The CDR3 sequence: CASSSSGAGEAFF. The CDR3 coding sequence is TGTGCCAGCAGCTCCTCGGGGGCGGGTGAAGCTTTCTTT.

CDR3 bases: TGTGCCAGCAGTTTTGGGGGACAGGGCGGGGGTCATCAGCCCCAGCATTTT. This sequence encodes CASSFGGQGGGHQPQHF. V and J are TRBV12-3 or TRBV12-4 and TRBJ1-5; 9 nucleotides align to TRBD1. This CDR3 comprises 17 residues. With 3 bases clipped from V and 5 bases from J, the junction kept 11 bases outside the gene matches.

In regard to this clonotype: A much bigger clone sits one base away, suggesting this may be a read error. This chain uses TRBV6-1 with TRBJ1-2, with no clear D. CDR1 is MNHNS and CDR2 is SASEGT in the germline V gene. The length of the CDR3 is 11 residues. V lost 6 bases, J lost 2 bases, and 4 bases lay in between. The CDR3 nucleotides are TGTGCCAGCAGCCACAACTATGGCTACACCTTC. Its protein is CASSHNYGYTF.